Listed here are 32 T cell receptor beta chains from one sample, sequenced in a study of T cells in Graves' hyperthyroidism and ophthalmopathy. TCR beta CDR3 regions were amplified from RNA transcripts. Initially, a first-round RT-PCR of the TCR CDR3 employed the HTBI primer set. TCRdb passed the multiplex PCR reads through MiXCR, listing each CDR3 protein once. This table holds a few hundred thousand distinct CDR3 sequences, 15% to 20% found once. The specimen was blood. These receptors all come from a woman aged 25 to 45 with Graves' ophthalmopathy.

The chain couples TRBV24-1 to TRBJ1-5; no reliable D call. The germline V gene has CDR1 KGHDR and CDR2 SFDVKD. The CDR3 covers 14 residues. V gave up 4 bases and J gave up 2 bases, with 8 bases separating them. The CDR3 coding sequence is TGTGCCACCAGTGACCCAACAGGCAATCAGCCCCAGCATTTT. This gives the protein CATSDPTGNQPQHF.

The genes are TRBV7-3 and TRBJ2-3; 10 nucleotides match TRBD2. J was trimmed by 5 bases and V by 6 bases; bases with no gene match: 5. CDR1 is SGHTA and CDR2 is FQGTGA in the germline V gene. This CDR3 has 14 amino acids. Written as DNA, the CDR3 is TGTGCCAGCAGGATAGCGGGAGGTCTAGATACGCAGTATTTT. Encoded protein: CASRIAGGLDTQYF. Complete variable domain (other parts from reference TRBV7-3 and TRBJ2-3): GAGVSQTPSNKVTEKGKYVELRCDPISGHTALYWYRQSLGQGPEFLIYFQGTGAADDSGLPNDRFFAVRPEGSVSTLKIQRTERGDSAVYLCASRIAGGLDTQYFGPGTRLTVL.

J is TRBJ2-1 and V is TRBV12-3 or TRBV12-4; 9 bases are a match to TRBD2. Trimming at V came to 3 bases and at J to 5 bases, leaving 2 bases not matched to a gene. This CDR3 contains 14 residues. In nucleotides, the CDR3 is TGTGCCAGCAGTTTCCTAGCGGGGAACAATGAGCAGTTCTTC. This encodes CASSFLAGNNEQFF.

Of note for this clonotype: A much larger clone is a single base away; this may be a read error. The chain recombines TRBV7-3 with TRBJ2-2; 10 bases map to TRBD2. CDR3 length equals 16 residues. Germline V gene sequence: CDR1 SGHTA, CDR2 FQGTGA. The CDR3 DNA follows: TGTGCCGGCAGCCTGGGGACTAGCGCGAACACCGGGGAGCTGTTTTTT. Its translation: CAGSLGTSANTGELFF.

V usage is TRBV28 and J usage is TRBJ1-6, with D hard to call. The germline V and J ends were trimmed by 8 bases and 0 bases, with 14 bases remaining between them. The CDR3 consists of 16 residues. Germline lookup yields CDR1 MDHEN and CDR2 SYDVKM. CDR3 residues: CASAEARSSYNSPLHF. The CDR3 DNA follows: TGTGCCAGCGCCGAGGCCCGAAGCTCCTATAATTCACCCCTCCACTTT.

The chain combines TRBV11-2 with TRBJ2-7; no firm D call. Trimming took off 2 bases at V and 2 bases at J, with 10 bases between the two ends. This CDR3 contains 14 residues. Germline V gene sequence: CDR1 SGHAT, CDR2 FQNNGV. CDR3 loop: CASSLRSRAYEQYF. The CDR3 DNA reads TGTGCCAGCAGCTTAAGGTCCAGAGCCTACGAGCAGTACTTC.

Only a few counts were recorded for this clonotype. The V and J genes are TRBV9 and TRBJ2-7; 8 nucleotides match TRBD1. The germline gives CDR1 SGDLS, CDR2 YYNGEE. This CDR3 comprises 14 residues. Trimming at V came to 3 bases and at J to 3 bases, leaving 5 bases not matched to a gene. The CDR3 bases are TGTGCCAGCAGCGCCGCCGGACAGGGCTACGAGCAGTACTTC. Protein sequence: CASSAAGQGYEQYF.

CDR3 region: CASSPGGRDIQYF. The CDR3 DNA follows: TGTGCCAGCAGCCCCGGAGGGAGAGACATTCAGTACTTC. The chain carries TRBV7-2 and TRBJ2-4; a weak D match, TRBD2 (6 bases). Trimming cost V 5 bases and J 8 bases, with 13 bases left between them. Germline lookup yields CDR1 SGHTA and CDR2 FQGNSA. The CDR3 loop spans 13 amino acids.

Many counts were recorded for this clonotype. The CDR3 spells CAWIGTSGTNTQYF. The CDR3 DNA follows: TGTGCCTGGATCGGGACTAGCGGGACGAATACGCAGTATTTT. The chain links TRBV30 to TRBJ2-3; 13 bases agree with TRBD2. With V trimmed by 4 bases and J by 7 bases, 5 bases remained unmatched. The CDR3 runs to 14 residues. Germline V gene sequence: CDR1 GTSNPN, CDR2 SVGIG (reference sequence).

This clonotype was observed at least ten times. This rearrangement joins TRBV7-2 to TRBJ2-1; 8 nucleotides match TRBD2. Germline V gene sequence: CDR1 SGHTA, CDR2 FQGNSA. Losses at the gene ends were 5 bases for V and 8 bases for J; bases not matched to a gene: 14. There are 16 residues in the CDR3. The chain's CDR3 is CASSPQQREIPYEQFF. In nucleotides, the CDR3 is TGTGCCAGCAGCCCGCAGCAGCGGGAGATCCCTTATGAGCAGTTCTTC. The entire variable domain, with the rest obtained from reference TRBV7-2 and TRBJ2-1, is as follows: GAGVSQSPSNKVTEKGKDVELRCDPISGHTALYWYRQSLGQGLEFLIYFQGNSAPDKSGLPSDRFSAERTGGSVSTLTIQRTQQEDSAVYLCASSPQQREIPYEQFFGPGTRLTVL.

This clonotype came up many times. The chain joins TRBV7-2 to TRBJ2-7; no clear D gene. The CDR3 spans 11 residues. Trimming took 4 bases from V and 7 from J, leaving 8 bases between them. The germline V gene has CDR1 SGHTA and CDR2 FQGNSA. CDR3 coding DNA: TGTGCCAGCAGCTCCTATGCGGAGCAGTACTTC. Translation: CASSSYAEQYF.

This clonotype was recorded many times. The V gene is TRBV28, the J gene TRBJ1-4, with TRBD1 matching 10 bases. Trimming removed 6 bases from V and 7 bases from J; junction bases left unmatched: 8. CDR1 is MDHEN and CDR2 is SYDVKM in the germline V gene. There are 15 residues in the CDR3. In nucleotides, the CDR3 is TGTGCCAGCAGAAACCCGGGACAGGGGTCTGAAAAACTGTTTTTT. Amino acid sequence: CASRNPGQGSEKLFF.

This clonotype was seen many times. V gene TRBV7-3 combines with J gene TRBJ2-1; 14 bases map to TRBD2. Germline loops: CDR1 SGHTA, CDR2 FQGTGA. The V gene end was trimmed by 5 bases and the J gene end by 6 bases; junction bases not matched to a gene: 6. This CDR3 comprises 16 residues. The CDR3 loop is CASSISGLAGVNEQFF. CDR3 DNA: TGTGCCAGCAGCATTTCGGGACTAGCGGGAGTCAATGAGCAGTTCTTC.

This clonotype has ten or more counts. This chain connects TRBV4-3 to TRBJ2-1; weak D call: TRBD1 (5 bases). Trimming took 0 bases from V and 8 from J, leaving 17 bases between them. Germline V gene data show CDR1 as LGHNA and CDR2 as YSLEER. The CDR3 is made up of 16 amino acids. The CDR3: CASSQDWGDPRHEQFF. CDR3 bases: TGCGCCAGCAGCCAAGATTGGGGCGACCCCCGCCATGAGCAGTTCTTC.

This clonotype has at least ten counts. The chain is built from TRBV11-3 and TRBJ2-3; TRBD2 aligns across 8 bases. The CDR3 is 18 amino acids. The junction had 15 bases not matched to a gene; V was cut back by 5 bases and J by 2 bases. Germline assignment: CDR1 SGHNT and CDR2 YENEEA. The CDR3 here is CASSPSAGGTVTTDTQYF. The CDR3 coding sequence is TGTGCCAGCAGCCCCTCCGCGGGAGGCACGGTTACCACAGATACGCAGTATTTT.

On this clonotype itself: This sequence may be a read error, since a much larger clone differs from it by one base. The rearrangement joins TRBV12-3 or TRBV12-4 to TRBJ2-7; possible D gene TRBD2, 7 bases. This CDR3 is 15 amino acids long. V dropped 4 bases and J dropped 9 bases, with 22 bases sitting between them. The CDR3, as DNA: TGTGCCAGCAGTTCAGCGGGACAAGGCCCTAGTGGGCAGTACTTC. It codes for CASSSAGQGPSGQYF.

The rearrangement joins TRBV7-3 to TRBJ2-2; the match to TRBD2 covers 15 bases. J lost 2 bases, V lost 4 bases, and 5 bases had no gene match. Germline loops: CDR1 SGHTA, CDR2 FQGTGA. This CDR3 contains 18 residues. CDR3: CASSSGLAGGPNTGELFF. In nucleotides, the CDR3 is TGTGCCAGCAGCTCGGGACTAGCGGGAGGACCTAACACCGGGGAGCTGTTTTTT.

This chain links TRBV4-2 with TRBJ2-5; 16 bases map to TRBD2. V dropped 4 bases and J dropped 3; count of bases not matched to a gene: 5. The CDR3 contains 17 residues. Germline lookup yields CDR1 LGHNA and CDR2 YNFKEQ. The chain's CDR3 is CASSRGTSGRAKETQYF. CDR3 coding DNA: TGTGCCAGCAGCCGGGGGACTAGCGGGAGGGCCAAAGAGACCCAGTACTTC.

About this clonotype: This CDR3 is missing its conserved last phenylalanine or tryptophan, likely due to a read error. The V call is TRBV5-1, the J call TRBJ1-1; D gene unclear. V lost 4 bases and J 1 base, leaving 11 bases between the germline ends. The CDR3 has 14 amino acids. Germline V gives CDR1 SGHRS, CDR2 YFSETQ. In DNA form, the CDR3 reads TGCGCCAGCAGCGCAGGACGAACGAACACTGAAGCTTTCTCT. Its protein is CASSAGRTNTEAFS.

The chain recombines TRBV6-1 with TRBJ1-5; D is possibly TRBD1 (6 bases). The CDR3 loop spans 15 amino acids. The germline CDR1 and CDR2 sequences are MNHNS and SASEGT. With 8 bases removed from V and 7 bases from J, the gap between germline ends came to 21 bases. This chain's CDR3 is CASLNTGGNKQPQHF. In DNA form, the CDR3 reads TGTGCCAGCCTTAATACTGGGGGCAACAAGCAGCCCCAGCATTTT.

This clonotype occurred many times. The rearrangement links TRBV7-9 to TRBJ2-1; no clear D gene. CDR3 length: 14 residues. Germline V CDR1 and CDR2: SEHNR, FQNEAQ (reference sequence). V shed 4 bases and J shed 5 bases, with 12 bases lying between them. Here the CDR3 reads CASSSRAADNEQFF. CDR3 DNA: TGTGCCAGCAGCTCTCGGGCCGCCGACAATGAGCAGTTCTTC.

The genes are TRBV7-2 and TRBJ2-5, with 8 positions matching TRBD2. V shed 1 base and J 4 bases; nucleotides not matched to a gene: 11. This CDR3 contains 17 residues. CDR1 is SGHTA, CDR2 FQGNSA, per germline. The CDR3 DNA reads as TGTGCCAGCAGCTTAGGGAGCGGGAGCGCGTCTAGAGAGACCCAGTACTTC. It specifies CASSLGSGSASRETQYF.

The chain combines TRBV6-1 with TRBJ1-3; the match to TRBD1 covers 7 bases. The CDR3 spans 16 residues. The V gene end was trimmed by 7 bases and the J gene end by 0 bases; junction bases not matched to a gene: 9. Germline lookup yields CDR1 MNHNS and CDR2 SASEGT. The CDR3 loop is CASMEGAILSGNTIYF. CDR3 coding DNA: TGTGCCAGCATGGAGGGGGCGATTCTCTCTGGAAACACCATATATTTT.

This clonotype has a count of ten or more. The chain couples TRBV28 to TRBJ2-7; 9 positions agree with TRBD1. The germline CDR1 and CDR2 sequences are MDHEN and SYDVKM. V lost 5 bases and J lost 3; bases outside the gene matches: 5. The CDR3 length is 14 residues. The chain's CDR3 is CASSLEGQGYEQYF. The CDR3 DNA sequence: TGTGCCAGCAGTCTGGAGGGACAGGGCTACGAGCAGTACTTC.

The J gene is TRBJ2-2, the V gene TRBV19; D remains ambiguous. Germline CDR1 reads LNHDA; CDR2 reads SQIVND (reference sequence). Trimming removed 3 bases at V and 8 bases at J, with 10 bases between. This CDR3 contains 13 residues. In DNA form, the CDR3 reads TGTGCCAGTAGTATCAAAGGACGGGGGGAGCTGTTTTTT. As protein: CASSIKGRGELFF.

This clonotype was observed many times. V usage is TRBV30 and J usage is TRBJ2-7; D uncertain. Germline V gene data show CDR1 as GTSNPN and CDR2 as SVGIG (reference sequence). The length of the CDR3 is 11 residues. V was pared by 0 bases and J by 5 bases, with 5 bases between. In DNA form, the CDR3 reads TGTGCCTGGAGTGTACAGCACGAGCAGTACTTC. As protein: CAWSVQHEQYF.

This clonotype has a count of ten or more. This rearrangement joins TRBV6-2 or TRBV6-3 to TRBJ2-7; D possibly matches TRBD1 or TRBD2 (5 bases each). Germline values: CDR1 MNHEY, CDR2 SVGEGT. The ends were cut back, 0 bases at V and 4 bases at J, with 19 bases in the middle. The CDR3 covers 17 residues. The CDR3 spells CASSYSKVEGRRYEQYF. The CDR3 nucleotides are TGTGCCAGCAGTTACTCGAAGGTCGAGGGGCGCCGGTACGAGCAGTACTTC.

This clonotype was recorded once. The chain uses TRBV28 and TRBJ2-3, with 15 nucleotides matching TRBD2. In germline, CDR1 is MDHEN, CDR2 SYDVKM. The CDR3 has 19 amino acids. The J segment lost 6 bases and the V segment lost 4 bases, leaving 14 bases of the junction unmatched. DNA of the CDR3: TGTGCCAGCAGTTCCCCATCGGGACTAGCGGGAGGCCGTACGGATACGCAGTATTTT. This translates into CASSSPSGLAGGRTDTQYF.

This clonotype appeared a few times. The chain has TRBV9 and TRBJ2-1; 12 bases align to TRBD2. The germline V gene encodes CDR1 SGDLS and CDR2 YYNGEE. With 2 bases clipped from V and 0 bases from J, the junction kept 9 bases outside the gene matches. This CDR3 has 19 residues. The CDR3 loop is CASSVQGLAGQSSYNEQFF. CDR3 coding DNA: TGTGCCAGCAGCGTTCAAGGACTAGCGGGACAGAGCTCCTACAATGAGCAGTTCTTC.

This clonotype was observed many times. This chain joins TRBV18 and TRBJ2-1, with D maybe TRBD2 (5 bases). From germline, CDR1 is KGHSH and CDR2 LQKENI. V lost 2 bases and J lost 5, with 13 bases in between. The CDR3 spans 15 residues. The chain's CDR3 is CASSPSASRDNEQFF. The CDR3 coding sequence is TGTGCCAGCTCACCAAGTGCTAGCCGTGACAATGAGCAGTTCTTC.

The rearrangement joins TRBV4-3 to TRBJ1-1; 8 bases match TRBD1. V trimming: 0 bases; J trimming: 5 bases; junction bases outside the gene matches: 11. The germline gives CDR1 LGHNA, CDR2 YSLEER. The CDR3 sequence is 17 residues long. The CDR3 region has the DNA TGCGCCAGCAGCCAAGATCGGCAGGGGGCGTCCGGTACTGAAGCTTTCTTT. It translates to CASSQDRQGASGTEAFF.

The rearrangement joins TRBV6-2 or TRBV6-3 to TRBJ2-2, with TRBD1 matching 7 bases. The J segment lost 7 bases and the V segment lost 5 bases, leaving 4 bases of the junction unmatched. This CDR3 is built from 13 residues. The V gene's germline CDR1 is MNHEY and CDR2 SVGEGT. The DNA of the CDR3 is TGTGCCAGCAGTGGCACAGGGGTCGGGGAGCTGTTTTTT. This encodes CASSGTGVGELFF.